This T cell receptor (beta chain) was recorded in a study of blood T cell repertoires in COVID-19. Study context: The United States, Italy and Spain were the sources of the acute and convalescent COVID-19 samples. From T cells, B-cell-depleted T cells, or PBMCs came the material, which was cDNA or gDNA.

The Seattle patients joined while their infection was active and were tracked longitudinally afterward. Original data processing: Quantification of nucleated cells was approximated via reference gene primer amplification. Clones were sequenced by immunoSEQ multiplex PCR, and TCRdb holds only the in-frame ones, with some missing. Clone size and V and J calls were adopted from that table, with D and trimming inferred from the DNA. The data contain about 320,000 clones, approximately 88% of them singletons. V trimming: 3 bases; J trimming: 0 bases; junction bases outside the gene matches: 9. The CDR3 covers 17 residues. Germline V lookup: CDR1 SGDLS, CDR2 YYNGEE.

Sequencing was done on a sample of peripheral blood. This sequence originates from a woman aged 25-40 years with COVID-19, enrolled during active disease. The chain links TRBV9 to TRBJ1-3; TRBD1 matches at 7 bases. CDR3 amino acids: CASSAGLTGISGNTIYF. CDR3 DNA sequence: TGTGCCAGCAGCGCCGGGCTGACAGGGATCTCTGGAAACACCATATATTTT.